This is a list of T cell receptor beta chains from one sample in a study of cytomegalovirus exposure and HLA in healthy donors. Using immunoSEQ multiplex PCR, the repertoire was profiled, and TCRdb retains in-frame clones only, with some absent. Altogether roughly 130,000 clones are present, roughly 90% being singletons, with the ten largest covering approximately 3.3%. Sequenced sample: PBMCs. The source of these receptors is a man aged 25-45 years in good health and CMV-seronegative. Each CDR3 is given with its conserved first and last residue.

v_gene,CDR3aa
TRBV19,CASSPLSSGNTIYF
TRBV5-4,CASSLTDSYGYTF
TRBV6-6,CASSYSPSEGEKLFF
TRBV6-6,CASQRTGDQPQHF
TRBV5-8,CASSFQLNEAFF
TRBV5-8,CASSPGGMVQPQHF
TRBV5-5,CASSLDGGNQPQHF
TRBV7-9,CASSLASGRDTQYF
TRBV7-9,CASSLVLEYEQYF
TRBV4-2,CASSQGNGGAVETQYF
TRBV18,CASSRGQAILDEQYF
TRBV27,CASSSRRQGGTEAFF
TRBV15,CAAAEGANYGYTF
TRBV29-1,CSVEGDRVNEQFF
TRBV6-1,CASSLGGGPDTQYF
TRBV6-5,CASSYSVDRPYGYTF
TRBV5-4,CASSVQGAAETQYF
TRBV10-3,CAISEGTGPSNQPQHF
TRBV10-1,CASSGTGPFTDTQYF
TRBV5-1,CASTPVAGPNTEAFF
TRBV7-6,CASSRGGEMPLHF
TRBV19,CASKRDSWAYEQYF
TRBV29-1,CSVLTGTGHSDTQYF
TRBV5-5,CASSSYPHEQYF
TRBV19,CASNPGGLSNQPQHF
TRBV28,CASTPPVGQGLGYTF
TRBV9,CASSVGGSVISSYNEQFF